This TCR beta chain was found in a study of shared clonotypes between healthy human individuals. Naivety among CD8 cells was defined by CD45RO negativity and positive CCR7 selection, thereby excluding terminally differentiated effector memory CD45RA+ cells. The CDR3 has 14 residues. V lost 6 bases and J lost 8; bases outside the gene matches: 8. The germline CDR1 and CDR2 sequences are MNHNS and SASEGT. Across several immunoSEQ plates, the genomic DNA of each subset was split evenly. The data were produced by immunoSEQ multiplex PCR, yet TCRdb's version contains in-frame clones alone and is incomplete. The repertoire holds some 800,000 clones, 80% to 95% seen once, with nearly 25% in the top ten.

The source material was naive CD8+ T cells sorted from blood. The chain carries TRBV6-1 and TRBJ1-4, with TRBD1 matching 8 bases. The receptor was derived from a man between 25 and 39 years old in good health. The CDR3 protein is CASSGQGAGEKLFF. CDR3 bases: TGTGCCAGCAGCGGCCAGGGGGCCGGGGAAAAACTGTTTTTT.